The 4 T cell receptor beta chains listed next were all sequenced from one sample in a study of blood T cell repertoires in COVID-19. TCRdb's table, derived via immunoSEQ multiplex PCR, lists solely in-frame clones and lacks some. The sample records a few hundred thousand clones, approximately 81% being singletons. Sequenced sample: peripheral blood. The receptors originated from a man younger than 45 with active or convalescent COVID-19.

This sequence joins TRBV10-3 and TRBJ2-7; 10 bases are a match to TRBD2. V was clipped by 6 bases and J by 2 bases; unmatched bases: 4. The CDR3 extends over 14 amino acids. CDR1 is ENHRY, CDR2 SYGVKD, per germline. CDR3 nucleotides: TGTGCCATCAGAAGCGGGGGGGTTACCTACGAGCAGTACTTC. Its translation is CAIRSGGVTYEQYF.

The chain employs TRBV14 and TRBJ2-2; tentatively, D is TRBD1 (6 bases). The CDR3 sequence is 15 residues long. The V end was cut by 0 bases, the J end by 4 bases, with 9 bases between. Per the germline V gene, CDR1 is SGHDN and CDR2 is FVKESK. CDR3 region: CASSQETGFTGELFF. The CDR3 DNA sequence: TGTGCCAGCAGCCAAGAGACAGGTTTCACCGGGGAGCTGTTTTTT.

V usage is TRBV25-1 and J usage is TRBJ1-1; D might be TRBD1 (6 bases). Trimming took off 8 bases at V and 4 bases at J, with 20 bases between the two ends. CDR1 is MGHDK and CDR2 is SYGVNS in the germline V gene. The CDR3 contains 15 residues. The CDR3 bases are TGTGCCAGCGCCGCTGGGACAATACGGGTCACTGAAGCTTTCTTT. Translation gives CASAAGTIRVTEAFF.

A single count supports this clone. As DNA, the CDR3 is TGCGCCAGCAGCTTGGTGGGAGCGGGGGGCAGGAATTCACCCCTCCACTTT. This codes for CASSLVGAGGRNSPLHF. The chain carries TRBV5-1 and TRBJ1-6, with D possibly matching TRBD1 (6 bases). The CDR3 has 17 amino acids. V was shortened by 0 bases and J by 7 bases, with 17 bases between the two germline ends. In germline, CDR1 is SGHRS, CDR2 YFSETQ.